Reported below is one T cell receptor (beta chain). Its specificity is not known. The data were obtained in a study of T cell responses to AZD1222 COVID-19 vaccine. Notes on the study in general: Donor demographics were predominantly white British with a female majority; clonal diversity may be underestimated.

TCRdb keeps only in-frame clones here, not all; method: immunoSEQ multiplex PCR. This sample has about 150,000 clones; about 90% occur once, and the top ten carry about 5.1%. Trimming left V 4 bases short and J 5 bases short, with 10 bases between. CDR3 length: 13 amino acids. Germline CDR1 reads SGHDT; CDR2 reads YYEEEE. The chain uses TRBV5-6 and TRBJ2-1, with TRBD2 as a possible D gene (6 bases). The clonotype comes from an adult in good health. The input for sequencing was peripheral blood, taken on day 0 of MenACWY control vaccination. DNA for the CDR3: TGTGCCAGCAGCCGGGACTTCGACAATGAGCAGTTCTTC. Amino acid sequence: CASSRDFDNEQFF.